A single sample gave rise to the 13 T cell receptor beta chains below, sequenced in a study of CD8+ T cells in alopecia areata. The treatment here: oral pan-JAK inhibitor, 5-10 mg twice daily. Once RNA had been extracted, it was reverse transcribed into cDNA to act as the sequencing template. Here immunoSEQ multiplex PCR was the method, and the copy in TCRdb shows in-frame clones only, minus some. The sample consists of 200,000 to 250,000 clones, 40% to 55% of them appearing once. Sequenced here: CD4+ T cells sorted from blood, sampled between weeks 36 and 40, from a patient treated with tofacitinib. These receptors all stem from a human donor with alopecia areata.

J is TRBJ2-2 and V is TRBV5-1; D remains unclear. CDR1 and CDR2 from the germline V gene are SGHRS and YFSETQ. The CDR3 sequence is 15 residues long. With 3 bases removed from V and 3 bases from J, the gap between germline ends came to 12 bases. CDR3 sequence reads: CASSSTRSDTGELFF. CDR3 coding DNA: TGCGCCAGCAGCTCGACCCGGTCTGACACCGGGGAGCTGTTTTTT.

This clone has only a few counts. V usage is TRBV9 and J usage is TRBJ2-2; TRBD2 matches at 11 bases. This CDR3 contains 17 residues. Trimming took 3 bases from V and 6 from J; bases not matched to a gene: 10. In germline, CDR1 is SGDLS, CDR2 YYNGEE. CDR3 sequence: CASSGRLAGQRAGELFF. CDR3 bases: TGTGCCAGCAGCGGAAGACTAGCGGGACAAAGGGCCGGGGAGCTGTTTTTT.

The CDR3 is CAGRTSGSGETQYF. The CDR3 DNA sequence: TGTGCCGGGAGGACTAGCGGGAGTGGGGAGACCCAGTACTTC. The chain recombines TRBV6-1 with TRBJ2-5, with 13 bases lining up with TRBD2. The germline V gene encodes CDR1 MNHNS and CDR2 SASEGT. After removal of 11 bases from V and 5 bases from J, the junction contained 8 bases not matched to a gene. The CDR3 length is 14 residues.

The rearrangement joins TRBV4-2 to TRBJ2-1, with TRBD1 matching 7 bases. The CDR3 length is 16 residues. The germline gives CDR1 LGHNA, CDR2 YNFKEQ. After removal of 1 base from V and 2 bases from J, the junction contained 5 bases not matched to a gene. CDR3 in amino acids: CASSQAKGGAYNEQFF. The DNA of the CDR3 is TGTGCCAGCAGCCAAGCTAAAGGGGGCGCCTACAATGAGCAGTTCTTC.

This chain joins TRBV29-1 and TRBJ1-4, with a weak D call TRBD1 (5 bases). V lost 5 bases and J lost 15, with 19 bases in between. The CDR3 spans 12 residues. Germline V gene lookup returns CDR1 SQVTM and CDR2 ANQGSEA. Written as DNA, the CDR3 is TGCAGCGTTAGATCTGGGGCCGGATTTGTGTTTTTT. Translation gives CSVRSGAGFVFF.

V and J are TRBV4-3 and TRBJ1-2; the D gene is possibly TRBD1 (5 bases). Germline V lookup: CDR1 LGHNA, CDR2 YSLEER. The ends were cut back, 3 bases at V and 4 bases at J, with 9 bases in the middle. This CDR3 is 13 amino acids long. CDR3 nucleotide sequence: TGCGCCAGCAGCCACCCCGGGGCCTATGGCTACACCTTC. It translates to CASSHPGAYGYTF.

This clone was detected once. The chain carries TRBV4-1 and TRBJ2-4; D is ambiguous. This CDR3 region has 13 residues. Trimming took 1 base from V and 10 from J, leaving 11 bases between them. In germline, CDR1 is MGHRA, CDR2 YSYEKL. The CDR3 loop is CASSQAADTIQYF. CDR3 DNA: TGCGCCAGCAGCCAAGCGGCAGATACGATTCAGTACTTC.

This clone has a count of ten or more. The chain couples TRBV19 to TRBJ1-1; D might be TRBD1 (6 bases). Trimming removed 4 bases at V and 4 bases at J, with 16 bases between. Germline CDR1 is LNHDA and CDR2 is SQIVND (reference sequence). This CDR3 has 15 amino acids. This CDR3 is CASSKVGAQITEAFF. The CDR3 DNA follows: TGTGCCAGTAGTAAGGTGGGGGCGCAGATCACTGAAGCTTTCTTT.

Of note for this clone: Other nucleotide sequences from this sample produce the same CDR3. The V and J genes are TRBV30 and TRBJ1-1; perhaps TRBD1 as D (5 bases). The CDR3 has 12 residues. The V and J ends lost 5 bases and 5 bases respectively, with 12 bases between them. Germline values: CDR1 GTSNPN, CDR2 SVGIG (reference sequence). DNA for the CDR3: TGTGCCTGGTCCAGGGTTTATACTGAAGCTTTCTTT. Protein product: CAWSRVYTEAFF.

This clone was observed a handful of times. The chain employs TRBV5-6 and TRBJ2-5, with TRBD1 identical over 10 bases. Germline V gene sequence: CDR1 SGHDT, CDR2 YYEEEE. V lost 3 bases and J lost 1; bases outside the gene matches: 6. This CDR3 contains 16 residues. The CDR3 region has the DNA TGTGCCAGCAGCTCAGCCGGGACAGGGGCCCAAGAGACCCAGTACTTC. Its translation is CASSSAGTGAQETQYF.

This clone appeared a few times. The chain carries TRBV4-1 and TRBJ1-1; D may be TRBD1 (5 bases). The CDR3 is 17 residues long. V was cut by 4 bases and J by 1 base, with 19 bases left in between. Per germline, CDR1 MGHRA and CDR2 YSYEKL. CDR3 DNA: TGCGCCAGCAGCCTCCAAATGCAAAGGAGGGGGAACACTGAAGCTTTCTTT. This gives the protein CASSLQMQRRGNTEAFF.

This clone was picked up a small number of times. No conserved phenylalanine or tryptophan is present at the end of the CDR3, so a read error is the likely explanation. It is unclear where the CDR3 begins or ends on the DNA, so no DNA is shown, and the CDR3 is as TCRdb lists it. The chain recombines TRBV19 with TRBJ2-4; the table's D call, TRBD2, was not checked against the DNA. Germline CDR1 LNHDA, CDR2 SQIVND (reference sequence). The CDR3 is 14 residues long, counting both termini. The CDR3 sequence is CAINTPERPTSGRI.

The chain combines TRBV5-4 with TRBJ2-2; D is uncertain. This CDR3 contains 12 residues. V lost 3 bases to trimming and J lost 1 base, with 1 base between them. Germline V lookup: CDR1 SGHNT, CDR2 YYREEE (reference sequence). CDR3 residues: CASSWNTGELFF. The CDR3 nucleotides read TGTGCCAGCAGCTGGAACACCGGGGAGCTGTTTTTT.